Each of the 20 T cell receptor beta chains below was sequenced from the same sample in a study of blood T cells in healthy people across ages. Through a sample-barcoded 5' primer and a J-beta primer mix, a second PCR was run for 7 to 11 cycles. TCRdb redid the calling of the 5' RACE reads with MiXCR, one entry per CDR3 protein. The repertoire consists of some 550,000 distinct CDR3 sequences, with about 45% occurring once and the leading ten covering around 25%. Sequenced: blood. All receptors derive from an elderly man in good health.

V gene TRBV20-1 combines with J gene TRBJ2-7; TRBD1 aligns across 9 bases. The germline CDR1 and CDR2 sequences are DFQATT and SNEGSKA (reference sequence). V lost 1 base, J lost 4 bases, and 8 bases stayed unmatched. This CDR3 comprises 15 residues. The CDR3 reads CSARAPGQGLYEQYF. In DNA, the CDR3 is TGCAGTGCTAGAGCCCCGGGACAGGGTTTATACGAGCAGTACTTC.

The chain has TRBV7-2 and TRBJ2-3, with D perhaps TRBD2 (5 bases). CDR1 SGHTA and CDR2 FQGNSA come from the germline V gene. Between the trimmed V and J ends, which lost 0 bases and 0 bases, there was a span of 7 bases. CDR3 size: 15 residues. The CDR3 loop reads CASSLAAGSTDTQYF. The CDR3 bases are TGTGCCAGCAGCTTAGCGGCGGGCAGCACAGATACGCAGTATTTT.

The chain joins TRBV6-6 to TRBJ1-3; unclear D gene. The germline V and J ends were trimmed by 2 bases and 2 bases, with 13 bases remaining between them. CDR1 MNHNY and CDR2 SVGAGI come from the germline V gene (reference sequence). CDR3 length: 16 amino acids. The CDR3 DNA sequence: TGTGCCAGCAGTTACGTCAGTCTTAACACTGGAAACACCATATATTTT. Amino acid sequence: CASSYVSLNTGNTIYF.

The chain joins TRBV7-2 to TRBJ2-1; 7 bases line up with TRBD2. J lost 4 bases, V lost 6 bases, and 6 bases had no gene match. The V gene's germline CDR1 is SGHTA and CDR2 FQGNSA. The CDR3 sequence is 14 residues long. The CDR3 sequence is CASRRSGNYNEQFF. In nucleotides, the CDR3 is TGTGCCAGCAGAAGGAGCGGGAATTACAATGAGCAGTTCTTC.

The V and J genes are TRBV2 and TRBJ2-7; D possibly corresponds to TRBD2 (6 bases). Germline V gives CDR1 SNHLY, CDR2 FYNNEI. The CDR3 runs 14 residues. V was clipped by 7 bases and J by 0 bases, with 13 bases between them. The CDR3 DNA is TGTGCCAGCATTGGAGTAGCGGACTCCTACGAGCAGTACTTC. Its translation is CASIGVADSYEQYF.

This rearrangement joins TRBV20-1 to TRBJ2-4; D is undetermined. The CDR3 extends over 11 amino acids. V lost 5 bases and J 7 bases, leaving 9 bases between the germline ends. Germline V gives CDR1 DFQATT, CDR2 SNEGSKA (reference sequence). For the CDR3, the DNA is TGCAGTGCTCCGAGAGAGAACATTCAGTACTTC. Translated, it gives CSAPRENIQYF.

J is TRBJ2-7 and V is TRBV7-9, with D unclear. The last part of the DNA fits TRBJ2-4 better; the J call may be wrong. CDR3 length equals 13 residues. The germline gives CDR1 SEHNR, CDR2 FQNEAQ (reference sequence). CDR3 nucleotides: TGTGCCAGCAGTTGGTCGGCGGAAAACATTCAGTACTTC. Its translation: CASSWSAENIQYF.

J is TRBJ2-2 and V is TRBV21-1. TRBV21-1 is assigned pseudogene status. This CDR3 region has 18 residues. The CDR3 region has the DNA TGTGCCAGCAGCTCTGACTTGACGGGGTATAAGAACACCGGGGAGCTGTTTTTT. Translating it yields CASSSDLTGYKNTGELFF.

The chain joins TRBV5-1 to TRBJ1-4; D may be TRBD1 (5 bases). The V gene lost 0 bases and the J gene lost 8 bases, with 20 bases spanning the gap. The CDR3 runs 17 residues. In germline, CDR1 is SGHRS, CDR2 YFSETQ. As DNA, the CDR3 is TGCGCCAGCAGCTTGGTCAGGGATGGGTCGGCAAGCGAAAAACTGTTTTTT. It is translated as CASSLVRDGSASEKLFF.

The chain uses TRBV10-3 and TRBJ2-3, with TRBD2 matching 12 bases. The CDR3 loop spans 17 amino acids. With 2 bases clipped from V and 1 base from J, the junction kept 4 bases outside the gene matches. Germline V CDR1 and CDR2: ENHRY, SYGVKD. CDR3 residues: CAISEDRTSGGTDTQYF. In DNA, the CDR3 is TGTGCCATCAGTGAGGACCGGACTAGCGGGGGCACAGATACGCAGTATTTT.

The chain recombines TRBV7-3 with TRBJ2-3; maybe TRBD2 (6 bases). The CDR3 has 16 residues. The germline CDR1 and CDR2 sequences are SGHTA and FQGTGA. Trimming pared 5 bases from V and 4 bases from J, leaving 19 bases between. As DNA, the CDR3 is TGTGCCAGCAGCCCGCGAGCGGGTACAGGCGCAGATACGCAGTATTTT. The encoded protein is CASSPRAGTGADTQYF. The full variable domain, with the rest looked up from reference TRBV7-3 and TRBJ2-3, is GAGVSQTPSNKVTEKGKYVELRCDPISGHTALYWYRQSLGQGPEFLIYFQGTGAADDSGLPNDRFFAVRPEGSVSTLKIQRTERGDSAVYLCASSPRAGTGADTQYFGPGTRLTVL.

The DNA for the CDR3 is TGTGCCAGCAGCCCCTCTGAACAGCCCCAGAGCTCCTACGAGCAGTACTTC. Translated: CASSPSEQPQSSYEQYF. The chain uses TRBV9 and TRBJ2-7, with D unclear. The CDR3 runs 17 residues. V was trimmed by 4 bases and J by 0 bases, leaving 20 bases between them. The germline V gene encodes CDR1 SGDLS and CDR2 YYNGEE.

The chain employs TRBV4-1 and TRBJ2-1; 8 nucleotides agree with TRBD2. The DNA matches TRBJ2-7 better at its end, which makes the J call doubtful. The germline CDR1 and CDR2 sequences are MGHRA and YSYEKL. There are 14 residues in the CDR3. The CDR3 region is CASSQETSVYEQYF. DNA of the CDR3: TGCGCCAGCAGCCAAGAGACTAGCGTCTACGAGCAGTACTTC.

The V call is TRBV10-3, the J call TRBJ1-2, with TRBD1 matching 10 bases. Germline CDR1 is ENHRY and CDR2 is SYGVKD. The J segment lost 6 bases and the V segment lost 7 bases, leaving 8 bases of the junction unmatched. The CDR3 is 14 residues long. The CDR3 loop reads CAITPGQGTHGYTF. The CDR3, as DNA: TGTGCCATCACTCCGGGACAGGGGACCCATGGCTACACCTTC.

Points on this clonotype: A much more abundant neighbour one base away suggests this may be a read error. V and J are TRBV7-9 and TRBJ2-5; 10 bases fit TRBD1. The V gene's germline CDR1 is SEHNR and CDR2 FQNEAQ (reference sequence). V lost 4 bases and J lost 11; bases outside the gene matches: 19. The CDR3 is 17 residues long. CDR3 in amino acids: CASSSTGGQGIYNEQYF. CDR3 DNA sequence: TGTGCCAGCAGCTCCACGGGGGGACAGGGGATTTACAATGAGCAGTACTTC. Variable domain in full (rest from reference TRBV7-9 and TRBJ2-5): DTGVSQNPRHKITKRGQNVTFRCDPISEHNRLYWYRQTLGQGPEFLTYFQNEAQLEKSRLLSDRFSAERPKGSFSTLEIQRTEQGDSAMYLCASSSTGGQGIYNEQYFGPGTRLLVL.

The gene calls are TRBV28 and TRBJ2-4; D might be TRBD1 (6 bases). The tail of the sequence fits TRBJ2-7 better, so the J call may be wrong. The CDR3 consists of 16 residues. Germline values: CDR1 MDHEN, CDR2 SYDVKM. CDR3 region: CASSRRGRGDSYEQYF. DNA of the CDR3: TGTGCCAGCAGTCGCCGCGGCAGGGGTGATTCCTACGAGCAGTACTTC.

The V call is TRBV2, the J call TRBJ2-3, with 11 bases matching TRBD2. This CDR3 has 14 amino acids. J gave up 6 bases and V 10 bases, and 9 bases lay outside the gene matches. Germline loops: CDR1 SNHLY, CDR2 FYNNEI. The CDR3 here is CATYLAGGRDTQYF. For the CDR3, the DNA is TGTGCCACGTACCTAGCGGGGGGCCGGGATACGCAGTATTTT. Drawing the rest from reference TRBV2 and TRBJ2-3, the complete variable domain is EPEVTQTPSHQVTQMGQEVILRCVPISNHLYFYWYRQILGQKVEFLVSFYNNEISEKSEIFDDQFSVERPDGSNFTLKIRSTKLEDSAMYFCATYLAGGRDTQYFGPGTRLTVL.

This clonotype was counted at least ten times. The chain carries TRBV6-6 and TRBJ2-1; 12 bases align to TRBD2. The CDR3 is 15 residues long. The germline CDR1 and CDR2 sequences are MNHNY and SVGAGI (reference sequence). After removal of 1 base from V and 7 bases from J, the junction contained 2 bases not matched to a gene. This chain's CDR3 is CASSYFTSGRNEQFF. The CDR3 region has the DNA TGTGCCAGCAGTTACTTCACTAGCGGGAGGAATGAGCAGTTCTTC.

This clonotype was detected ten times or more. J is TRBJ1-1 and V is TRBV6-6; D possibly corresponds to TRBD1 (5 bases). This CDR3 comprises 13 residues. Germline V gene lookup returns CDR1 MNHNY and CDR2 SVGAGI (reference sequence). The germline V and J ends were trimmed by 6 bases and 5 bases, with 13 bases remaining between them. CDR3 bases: TGTGCCAGCAGCCCCGGGGGTAGGACTGAAGCTTTCTTT. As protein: CASSPGGRTEAFF.

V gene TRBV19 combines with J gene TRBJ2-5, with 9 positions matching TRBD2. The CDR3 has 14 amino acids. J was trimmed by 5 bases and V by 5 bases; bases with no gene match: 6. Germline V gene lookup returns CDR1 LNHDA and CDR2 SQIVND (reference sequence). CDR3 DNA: TGTGCCAGTAGTGCTAGCGGGGTACAGGAGACCCAGTACTTC. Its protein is CASSASGVQETQYF.